The 27 T cell receptor beta chains below were found in one sample sequenced in a study of early T cells in non-severe SARS-CoV-2 infection. TCRdb recomputed calls from the 5' RACE reads with MiXCR, one row per CDR3 protein. The data contain 30,000 to 40,000 distinct CDR3 sequences, approximately 6% of them singletons. Sequenced input: whole blood. The receptors originated from an adult who was a healthcare worker with PCR-confirmed SARS-CoV-2 infection or an uninfected control (not recorded which).

This clonotype came up many times. The V call is TRBV4-3, the J call TRBJ2-7; 10 positions match TRBD2. The CDR3 spans 15 residues. The V segment lost 1 base and the J segment 1 base; nucleotides outside the gene matches: 1. Germline V gives CDR1 LGHNA, CDR2 YSLEER. Here the CDR3 DNA reads TGCGCCAGCAGCCAAGGAGCGGGGGGGTCCTACGAGCAGTACTTC. Its protein is CASSQGAGGSYEQYF.

This clonotype was detected many times. The genes are TRBV3-1 and TRBJ2-1; D remains unclear. Per germline, CDR1 LGHDT and CDR2 YNNKEL (reference sequence). The CDR3 runs to 14 residues. V lost 2 bases and J 0 bases, leaving 5 bases between the germline ends. CDR3 in amino acids: CASSQQISYNEQFF. CDR3 coding DNA: TGTGCCAGCAGCCAACAGATCTCCTACAATGAGCAGTTCTTC.

The chain carries TRBV6-5 and TRBJ1-6; D is undetermined. From germline, CDR1 is MNHEY and CDR2 SVGAGI. Trimming left V 0 bases short and J 10 bases short, with 7 bases between. This CDR3 has 13 residues. The CDR3 spells CASSYSRESPLHF. The CDR3 DNA reads as TGTGCCAGCAGTTACTCGAGGGAATCACCCCTCCACTTT.

This clonotype was recorded at least ten times. V usage is TRBV6-2 or TRBV6-3 and J usage is TRBJ2-7; D not resolved. V shed 2 bases and J shed 0 bases, with 11 bases lying between them. The CDR3 covers 15 residues. Germline lookup yields CDR1 MNHEY and CDR2 SVGEGT. The DNA for the CDR3 is TGTGCCAGCAGTTACGGGGATTCGGGCTCCTACGAGCAGTACTTC. Its protein is CASSYGDSGSYEQYF.

This clonotype was seen only a few times. The gene calls are TRBV11-2 and TRBJ2-7; no clear D. CDR3 size: 14 residues. The germline gives CDR1 SGHAT, CDR2 FQNNGV. V was shortened by 5 bases and J by 3 bases, with 14 bases between the two germline ends. CDR3 sequence: CASSHPAKSYEQYF. In nucleotides, the CDR3 is TGTGCCAGCAGCCACCCGGCGAAGAGCTACGAGCAGTACTTC.

This clonotype was seen ten or more times. The chain employs TRBV5-4 and TRBJ2-1; 12 bases are shared with TRBD2. Germline CDR1 and CDR2: SGHNT and YYREEE (reference sequence). This CDR3 spans 17 amino acids. Trimming at V came to 0 bases and at J to 3 bases, leaving 4 bases not matched to a gene. DNA of the CDR3: TGTGCCAGCAGCTTGGTTCGACTAGCGGGGGACTACAATGAGCAGTTCTTC. It translates to CASSLVRLAGDYNEQFF.

Many counts were recorded for this clonotype. V and J are TRBV9 and TRBJ1-5, with D uncertain. The V end was cut by 4 bases, the J end by 6 bases, with 14 bases between. The CDR3 extends over 14 amino acids. CDR1 is SGDLS, CDR2 YYNGEE, per germline. The CDR3 sequence: CASSSHGVGQPQHF. The DNA for the CDR3 is TGTGCCAGCAGCTCCCACGGGGTGGGTCAGCCCCAGCATTTT. Complete variable domain (other parts from reference TRBV9 and TRBJ1-5): DSGVTQTPKHLITATGQRVTLRCSPRSGDLSVYWYQQSLDQGLQFLIQYYNGEERAKGNILERFSAQQFPDLHSELNLSSLELGDSALYFCASSSHGVGQPQHFGDGTRLSIL.

The table lists this clonotype with many counts. J is TRBJ2-1 and V is TRBV20-1; 9 bases are shared with TRBD1. J was trimmed by 9 bases and V by 6 bases; bases with no gene match: 6. The CDR3 runs 12 residues. CDR1 and CDR2 (germline): DFQATT, SNEGSKA (reference sequence). The CDR3 loop is CSAEQGASEQFF. The CDR3 DNA reads as TGCAGTGCGGAACAGGGGGCGAGTGAGCAGTTCTTC.

This clonotype was counted many times. The chain has TRBV7-2 and TRBJ2-1; 10 bases map to TRBD2. CDR1 is SGHTA, CDR2 FQGNSA, per germline. The CDR3 is 15 amino acids. The V gene end was trimmed by 1 base and the J gene end by 6 bases; junction bases not matched to a gene: 3. CDR3 sequence: CASSLEAGGPNEQFF. As DNA, the CDR3 is TGTGCCAGCAGCTTAGAAGCGGGGGGGCCCAATGAGCAGTTCTTC.

The CDR3 DNA sequence: TGTGCCACCAGTGTCGGGGATGAAAAACTGTTTTTT. Its translation: CATSVGDEKLFF. The chain has TRBV24-1 and TRBJ1-4; D remains unclear. This CDR3 region has 12 residues. Germline CDR1 and CDR2: KGHDR and SFDVKD. Trimming removed 5 bases at V and 6 bases at J, with 6 bases between.

The chain recombines TRBV7-9 with TRBJ2-2; 8 nucleotides line up with TRBD1. V dropped 5 bases and J dropped 1; count of bases not matched to a gene: 3. The CDR3 is 15 amino acids. Germline V gene sequence: CDR1 SEHNR, CDR2 FQNEAQ (reference sequence). The CDR3: CASSLGQVNTGELFF. For the CDR3, the DNA is TGTGCCAGCAGCCTGGGACAGGTGAACACCGGGGAGCTGTTTTTT. Using reference TRBV7-9 and TRBJ2-2 for the parts outside the CDR3, the full variable domain is DTGVSQNPRHKITKRGQNVTFRCDPISEHNRLYWYRQTLGQGPEFLTYFQNEAQLEKSRLLSDRFSAERPKGSFSTLEIQRTEQGDSAMYLCASSLGQVNTGELFFGEGSRLTVL.

This clonotype was seen at least ten times. The CDR3 spells CAWRGYNEQFF. In nucleotides, the CDR3 is TGTGCCTGGAGAGGGTACAATGAGCAGTTCTTC. The chain carries TRBV30 and TRBJ2-1; D call uncertain. Trimming pared 3 bases from V and 4 bases from J, leaving 4 bases between. The CDR3 extends over 11 amino acids. The germline V gene has CDR1 GTSNPN and CDR2 SVGIG (reference sequence).

This rearrangement joins TRBV2 to TRBJ2-7; a possible D gene is TRBD1 (6 bases). The CDR3 has 12 amino acids. Trimming removed 7 bases from V and 6 bases from J, with 13 bases in between. The germline gives CDR1 SNHLY, CDR2 FYNNEI. The CDR3 reads CASITGFGEQYF. CDR3 nucleotide sequence: TGTGCCAGCATAACAGGGTTTGGCGAGCAGTACTTC. Using reference TRBV2 and TRBJ2-7 for the parts outside the CDR3, the full variable domain is EPEVTQTPSHQVTQMGQEVILRCVPISNHLYFYWYRQILGQKVEFLVSFYNNEISEKSEIFDDQFSVERPDGSNFTLKIRSTKLEDSAMYFCASITGFGEQYFGPGTRLTVT.

Ten or more counts support this clonotype. The J gene is TRBJ2-7, the V gene TRBV20-1, with D maybe TRBD1 (5 bases). The CDR3 loop spans 12 amino acids. Germline loops: CDR1 DFQATT, CDR2 SNEGSKA (reference sequence). Trimming took 4 bases from V and 2 from J, leaving 9 bases between them. The DNA for the CDR3 is TGCAGTGCTAACAGGCTCCCCTACGAGCAGTACTTC. Its protein is CSANRLPYEQYF.

There are many counts of this clonotype. This sequence joins TRBV5-4 and TRBJ2-7; D remains ambiguous. Trimming pared 0 bases from V and 2 bases from J, leaving 9 bases between. Germline V gives CDR1 SGHNT, CDR2 YYREEE (reference sequence). This CDR3 spans 14 amino acids. CDR3 sequence: CASSLVGGTYEQYF. DNA of the CDR3: TGTGCCAGCAGCTTGGTTGGCGGAACCTACGAGCAGTACTTC.

This clonotype was counted many times. The CDR3 sequence is CSARGQLNTEAFF. The DNA of the CDR3 is TGCAGTGCTAGGGGACAGCTGAACACTGAAGCTTTCTTT. The rearrangement uses TRBV20-1 and TRBJ1-1; 7 bases map to TRBD1. Germline CDR1 and CDR2: DFQATT and SNEGSKA (reference sequence). The CDR3 contains 13 residues. The ends lost 3 bases at V and 0 bases at J; junction bases unmatched: 1.

Concerning this clonotype: This may be a read error, as it is one base from a much larger clone. The rearrangement uses TRBV24-1 and TRBJ2-1; no clear D. Germline lookup yields CDR1 KGHDR and CDR2 SFDVKD. This CDR3 has 15 amino acids. The CDR3 coding sequence is TGTGCCACCAGTGATCCTGGGAATTCCTACAAAGAGCAGTTCTTC. Translated, it gives CATSDPGNSYKEQFF.

The chain recombines TRBV9 with TRBJ2-3; 12 positions match TRBD2. Germline CDR1 is SGDLS and CDR2 is YYNGEE. With V trimmed by 2 bases and J by 3 bases, 4 bases remained unmatched. The CDR3 spans 16 residues. CDR3 residues: CASSVTSGGKTDTQYF. The CDR3 DNA sequence: TGTGCCAGCAGCGTTACTAGCGGGGGGAAAACAGATACGCAGTATTTT.

This clonotype occurred many times. The chain recombines TRBV7-2 with TRBJ2-5, with 7 bases lining up with TRBD1. The CDR3 sequence is 14 residues long. Per the germline V gene, CDR1 is SGHTA and CDR2 is FQGNSA. V shed 1 base and J 5 bases; nucleotides not matched to a gene: 4. The CDR3 reads CASSLEGGAETQYF. CDR3 bases: TGTGCCAGCAGCTTAGAAGGGGGCGCGGAGACCCAGTACTTC.

This clonotype was found many times. The chain is built from TRBV4-3 and TRBJ1-2; no clear D. Germline V CDR1 and CDR2: LGHNA, YSLEER. This CDR3 region has 15 residues. V lost 0 bases and J 1 base, leaving 9 bases between the germline ends. CDR3 sequence: CASSQEPGINYGYTF. CDR3 nucleotide sequence: TGCGCCAGCAGCCAAGAACCGGGGATTAACTATGGCTACACCTTC.

Many counts were recorded for this clonotype. V usage is TRBV7-9 and J usage is TRBJ2-1, with 7 bases identical to TRBD2. CDR1 and CDR2 (germline): SEHNR, FQNEAQ (reference sequence). J lost 3 bases, V lost 7 bases, and 12 bases had no gene match. The CDR3 totals 16 residues. In nucleotides, the CDR3 is TGTGCCAGCACCCAACCCGTGGGGGGGGGCTACAATGAGCAGTTCTTC. Translation gives CASTQPVGGGYNEQFF.

This clonotype was observed many times. This chain uses TRBV3-1 with TRBJ2-2, with 7 bases aligning to TRBD2. This CDR3 comprises 16 residues. Germline CDR1 reads LGHDT; CDR2 reads YNNKEL (reference sequence). V trimming: 1 base; J trimming: 4 bases; junction bases outside the gene matches: 6. In nucleotides, the CDR3 is TGTGCCAGCAGCCAAGGGGGGGGTGTCGGCACCGGGGAGCTGTTTTTT. Protein product: CASSQGGGVGTGELFF.

The J gene is TRBJ1-2, the V gene TRBV7-2, with 9 bases identical to TRBD1. V lost 5 bases and J lost 2; bases outside the gene matches: 6. Germline CDR1 is SGHTA and CDR2 is FQGNSA. The CDR3 sequence is 15 residues long. This chain's CDR3 is CASSQTGGMNYGYTF. DNA for the CDR3: TGTGCCAGCAGCCAGACAGGGGGGATGAACTATGGCTACACCTTC.

In its sample, this clonotype was seen many times. The chain combines TRBV6-6 with TRBJ2-1; D uncertain. The ends were cut back, 7 bases at V and 9 bases at J, with 19 bases in the middle. Looked up from germline, CDR1 is MNHNY and CDR2 is SVGAGI (reference sequence). The CDR3 loop spans 14 amino acids. CDR3 bases: TGTGCCAGCAATACCGGGCCAGAACCCGGTGAGCAGTTCTTC. It is translated as CASNTGPEPGEQFF.

This clonotype has ten or more counts. The chain employs TRBV19 and TRBJ1-2, with no clear D. CDR3 length: 13 residues. Trimming stripped 3 bases from V and 2 bases from J, with 7 bases between. Germline V gene sequence: CDR1 LNHDA, CDR2 SQIVND (reference sequence). The CDR3 loop reads CASSISENYGYTF. In DNA, the CDR3 is TGTGCCAGTAGTATCAGTGAGAACTATGGCTACACCTTC.

The chain carries TRBV5-1 and TRBJ2-5; D possibly matches TRBD1 or TRBD2 (6 bases each). CDR3 length equals 15 residues. The V gene's germline CDR1 is SGHRS and CDR2 YFSETQ. Trimming took 2 bases from V and 1 from J, leaving 12 bases between them. The CDR3, as DNA: TGCGCCAGCAGCTTCGGAGGGGGGCCCCAAGAGACCCAGTACTTC. It encodes CASSFGGGPQETQYF.

This clonotype was seen a few times. V and J are TRBV20-1 and TRBJ2-5; D ambiguous. Trimming removed 1 base from V and 2 bases from J, with 11 bases in between. The CDR3 covers 14 residues. From germline, CDR1 is DFQATT and CDR2 SNEGSKA (reference sequence). The CDR3 reads CSARVMGSQETQYF. In nucleotides, the CDR3 is TGCAGTGCTAGAGTTATGGGCAGTCAAGAGACCCAGTACTTC.